Presented here are 19 T cell receptor beta chains from one specimen sequenced in a study of blood T cell repertoires in COVID-19. The table came from immunoSEQ multiplex PCR; TCRdb's copy has only in-frame clones and leaves some out. There are around 300,000 clones in the sample; about 91% occur only once, and 1.5% to 2% lies in the top ten. The source material was peripheral blood. The source is a woman aged 25 to 39 with COVID-19, enrolled during active disease.

The V and J genes are TRBV9 and TRBJ2-3; D is perhaps TRBD2 (6 bases). Trimming shortened V by 4 bases and J by 7 bases, and 16 bases separated the two germline ends. The germline gives CDR1 SGDLS, CDR2 YYNGEE. The CDR3 has 14 residues. The CDR3 region is CASSPGRDSYTQYF. Written as DNA, the CDR3 is TGTGCCAGCAGCCCCGGACGGGACTCATATACGCAGTATTTT.

This chain links TRBV27 with TRBJ2-2, with D maybe TRBD2 (6 bases). The CDR3 loop spans 14 amino acids. Germline assignment: CDR1 MNHEY and CDR2 SMNVEV (reference sequence). The V and J ends lost 8 bases and 5 bases respectively, with 15 bases between them. The CDR3 reads CASRRVRYTGELFF. The CDR3 DNA follows: TGTGCCAGCCGGAGGGTGAGGTATACCGGGGAGCTGTTTTTT.

The rearrangement links TRBV9 to TRBJ2-3, with D perhaps matching TRBD2 (6 bases). CDR1 is SGDLS and CDR2 is YYNGEE in the germline V gene. The V end lost 6 bases, the J end lost 2 bases, and 16 bases lay between the germline ends. CDR3 length: 15 residues. This chain's CDR3 is CASNQYGGNTDTQYF. For the CDR3, the DNA is TGTGCCAGCAACCAGTACGGAGGGAACACAGATACGCAGTATTTT.

The chain recombines TRBV18 with TRBJ1-1; D gene ambiguous. CDR1 and CDR2 (germline): KGHSH, LQKENI. The ends were cut back, 2 bases at V and 0 bases at J, with 7 bases in the middle. The length of the CDR3 is 14 residues. The CDR3 reads CASSPNSMNTEAFF. DNA of the CDR3: TGTGCCAGCTCACCAAACAGCATGAACACTGAAGCTTTCTTT. The full variable domain, with the rest looked up from reference TRBV18 and TRBJ1-1, is NAGVMQNPRHLVRRRGQEARLRCSPMKGHSHVYWYRQLPEEGLKFMVYLQKENIIDESGMPKERFSAEFPKEGPSILRIQQVVRGDSAAYFCASSPNSMNTEAFFGQGTRLTVV.

This chain joins TRBV14 and TRBJ1-1; unclear D gene. The V end lost 1 base, the J end lost 4 bases, and 4 bases lay between the germline ends. The CDR3 extends over 12 amino acids. Germline CDR1 is SGHDN and CDR2 is FVKESK. This CDR3 is CASSQVITEAFF. The CDR3 region has the DNA TGTGCCAGCAGCCAAGTAATCACTGAAGCTTTCTTT.

The genes are TRBV29-1 and TRBJ2-1, with a tentative D call TRBD2 (5 bases). The V gene lost 3 bases and the J gene lost 6 bases, with 15 bases spanning the gap. The CDR3 is made up of 14 amino acids. CDR1 SQVTM and CDR2 ANQGSEA come from the germline V gene. The CDR3, as DNA: TGCAGCGTTGACGGGGATTACTACGTCAATGAGCAGTTCTTC. Translation: CSVDGDYYVNEQFF.

The V and J genes are TRBV10-3 and TRBJ2-2, with TRBD2 identical over 8 bases. The junction had 20 bases not matched to a gene; V was cut back by 4 bases and J by 7 bases. The germline V gene encodes CDR1 ENHRY and CDR2 SYGVKD. This CDR3 has 19 residues. Here the CDR3 reads CAISGGPAGEITIGGELFF. Written as DNA, the CDR3 is TGTGCCATCAGTGGGGGCCCAGCGGGGGAGATAACAATTGGCGGGGAGCTGTTTTTT.

V is TRBV20-1 and J is TRBJ2-2; the D gene is possibly TRBD2 (5 bases). The CDR3 is 13 residues long. Between the trimmed V and J ends, which lost 3 bases and 1 base, there was a span of 6 bases. Germline values: CDR1 DFQATT, CDR2 SNEGSKA (reference sequence). The CDR3 nucleotides are TGCAGTGCTAGTGCGGGGAACACCGGGGAGCTGTTTTTT. The encoded protein is CSASAGNTGELFF.

The chain carries TRBV13 and TRBJ2-2; D is ambiguous. CDR3 length equals 15 residues. Per the germline V gene, CDR1 is PRHDT and CDR2 is FYEKMQ (reference sequence). V shed 5 bases and J shed 0 bases, with 10 bases lying between them. Here the CDR3 DNA reads TGTGCCAGCAGCCTCCGACATACGAACACCGGGGAGCTGTTTTTT. Translation gives CASSLRHTNTGELFF.

This clone was seen only once. The V gene is TRBV3-1 (or the pseudogene TRBV3-2), the J gene TRBJ1-5; D call uncertain. With 1 base removed from V and 3 bases from J, the gap between germline ends came to 7 bases. The germline gives CDR1 LGHDT, CDR2 YNNKEL (reference sequence). CDR3 length: 14 amino acids. CDR3 residues: CASSQGAANQPQHF. The CDR3 DNA follows: TGTGCCAGCAGCCAAGGGGCAGCCAATCAGCCCCAGCATTTT.

The V call is TRBV6-1, the J call TRBJ1-2; unclear D gene. Germline values: CDR1 MNHNS, CDR2 SASEGT. V lost 2 bases, J lost 4 bases, and 17 bases lay in between. The CDR3 has 16 amino acids. CDR3 sequence: CASSELRGGLGYGYTF. In nucleotides, the CDR3 is TGTGCCAGCAGTGAATTAAGAGGAGGGCTTGGCTATGGCTACACCTTC.

The chain links TRBV7-8 to TRBJ2-1, with 11 bases aligning to TRBD2. This CDR3 has 15 residues. V trimming: 5 bases; J trimming: 8 bases; junction bases outside the gene matches: 8. Per the germline V gene, CDR1 is SGHVS and CDR2 is FQNEAQ. The chain's CDR3 is CASSDSGGAVDEQFF. The CDR3 DNA reads as TGTGCCAGCAGCGATAGCGGGGGGGCTGTGGATGAGCAGTTCTTC. The complete variable domain, with remaining parts taken from reference TRBV7-8 and TRBJ2-1, reads GAGVSQSPRYKVAKRGQDVALRCDPISGHVSLFWYQQALGQGPEFLTYFQNEAQLDKSGLPSDRFFAERPEGSVSTLKIQRTQQEDSAVYLCASSDSGGAVDEQFFGPGTRLTVL.

This clone was seen a single time. This chain uses TRBV9 with TRBJ2-5, with D possibly matching TRBD2 (6 bases). V was clipped by 4 bases and J by 2 bases, with 15 bases between them. CDR1 is SGDLS and CDR2 is YYNGEE in the germline V gene. The CDR3 totals 15 residues. The CDR3 spells CASSPLGGAQETQYF. Here the CDR3 DNA reads TGTGCCAGCAGCCCCCTTGGAGGGGCTCAAGAGACCCAGTACTTC.

As for this clone: A read error may account for a junction end that differs from germline. The chain recombines TRBV6-5 with TRBJ1-1; D is possibly TRBD1 (5 bases). The germline V gene encodes CDR1 MNHEY and CDR2 SVGAGI. CDR3 length: 14 residues. The CDR3 nucleotides read TGTGCCGGCAGCCTTTACGGACAGAACACTGAAGCTTTCTTT. Translating it yields CAGSLYGQNTEAFF.

This chain joins TRBV6-2 or TRBV6-3 and TRBJ2-7; D is perhaps TRBD1 (6 bases). CDR3 length: 14 amino acids. Germline V lookup: CDR1 MNHEY, CDR2 SVGEGT. Trimming shortened V by 2 bases and J by 4 bases, and 12 bases separated the two germline ends. The CDR3 coding sequence is TGTGCCAGCAGTTACAGTACAGGGCGGTACGAGCAGTACTTC. It translates to CASSYSTGRYEQYF.

The rearrangement uses TRBV7-9 and TRBJ1-6; D might be TRBD1 (5 bases). Trimming took 6 bases from V and 3 from J, leaving 18 bases between them. Germline CDR1 is SEHNR and CDR2 is FQNEAQ (reference sequence). CDR3 size: 17 residues. The CDR3 sequence: CASSVNQGTVYNSPLHF. CDR3 nucleotides: TGTGCCAGCAGTGTCAATCAGGGAACCGTCTATAATTCACCCCTCCACTTT.

The genes are TRBV3-1 (or the pseudogene TRBV3-2) and TRBJ2-3; D is undetermined. Germline CDR1 is LGHDT and CDR2 is YNNKEL (reference sequence). Trimming removed 1 base from V and 6 bases from J, with 8 bases in between. This CDR3 has 13 residues. The CDR3 here is CASSQAPEDTQYF. CDR3 DNA sequence: TGTGCCAGCAGCCAAGCCCCCGAGGATACGCAGTATTTT.

The genes are TRBV7-2 and TRBJ2-3, with 8 bases aligning to TRBD2. Germline V lookup: CDR1 SGHTA, CDR2 FQGNSA. V was clipped by 6 bases and J by 1 base; unmatched bases: 9. The CDR3 runs to 16 residues. The CDR3 here is CASSPSGGPGTDTQYF. CDR3 sequence (DNA): TGTGCCAGCAGTCCTTCGGGGGGGCCCGGCACAGATACGCAGTATTTT.

A few counts support this clone. V gene TRBV7-9 combines with J gene TRBJ1-2, with D perhaps TRBD1 (5 bases). V was clipped by 5 bases and J by 2 bases, with 12 bases between them. This CDR3 comprises 14 residues. In germline, CDR1 is SEHNR, CDR2 FQNEAQ (reference sequence). The CDR3 loop is CASSPRAGNYGYTF. The DNA of the CDR3 is TGTGCCAGCAGCCCTCGTGCAGGGAACTATGGCTACACCTTC.